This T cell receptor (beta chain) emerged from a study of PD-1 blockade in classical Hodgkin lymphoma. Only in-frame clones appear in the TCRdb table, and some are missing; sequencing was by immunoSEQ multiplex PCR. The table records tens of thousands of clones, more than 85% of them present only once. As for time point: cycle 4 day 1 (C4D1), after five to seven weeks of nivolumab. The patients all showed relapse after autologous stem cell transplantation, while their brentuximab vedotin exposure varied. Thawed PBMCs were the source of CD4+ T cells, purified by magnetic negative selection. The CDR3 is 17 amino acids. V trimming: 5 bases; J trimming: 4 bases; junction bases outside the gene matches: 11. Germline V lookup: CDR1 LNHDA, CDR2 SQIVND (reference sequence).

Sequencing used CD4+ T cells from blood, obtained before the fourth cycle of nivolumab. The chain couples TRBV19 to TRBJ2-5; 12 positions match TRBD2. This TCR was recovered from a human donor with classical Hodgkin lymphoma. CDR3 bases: TGTGCCAGTAGTTCATCTAGCGGGAGGGCTACTAGAGAGACCCAGTACTTC. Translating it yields CASSSSSGRATRETQYF.